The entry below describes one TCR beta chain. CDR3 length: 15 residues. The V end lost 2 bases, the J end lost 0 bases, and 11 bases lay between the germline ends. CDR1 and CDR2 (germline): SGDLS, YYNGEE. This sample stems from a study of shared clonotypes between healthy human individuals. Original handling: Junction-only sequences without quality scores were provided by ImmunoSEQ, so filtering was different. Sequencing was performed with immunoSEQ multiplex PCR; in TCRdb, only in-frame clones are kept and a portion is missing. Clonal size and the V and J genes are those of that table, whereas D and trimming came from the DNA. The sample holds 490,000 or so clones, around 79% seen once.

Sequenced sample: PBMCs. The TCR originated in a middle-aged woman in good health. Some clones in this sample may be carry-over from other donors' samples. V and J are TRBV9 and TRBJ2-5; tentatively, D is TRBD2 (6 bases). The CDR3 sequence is CASSVASAYQETQYF. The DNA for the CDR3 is TGTGCCAGCAGCGTGGCTAGCGCATACCAAGAGACCCAGTACTTC.